These T cell receptor beta chains were read from a single sample in a study of blood T cell repertoires in COVID-19. The method was immunoSEQ multiplex PCR; TCRdb's version includes in-frame clones alone and lacks a portion of them. The repertoire holds around 180,000 clones, with 84% as singletons. Sequencing was performed on PBMCs or T cells enriched from blood (not recorded which). All receptors derive from a man aged 45-60 years who had recovered from COVID-19. Both conserved end residues are part of each CDR3. D genes are given only for firm matches. The size of a clone is reported for some rows only, either as once, few or many, or as a class for expanded clones.

V	J	D	size	CDR3	DNA
TRBV5-1	TRBJ2-1	NA	NA	CASSEGALGEQFF	TGCGCCAGCAGCGAAGGGGCACTGGGGGAGCAGTTCTTC
TRBV7-9	TRBJ1-2	TRBD1	once	CASSLSDRGNGGYTF	TGTGCCAGCAGCTTATCTGACAGGGGGAACGGTGGCTACACCTTC
TRBV5-1	TRBJ2-2	TRBD2	once	CASSPLAGGPTGELFF	TGCGCCAGCAGCCCGCTAGCGGGGGGGCCTACCGGGGAGCTGTTTTTT
TRBV6-5	TRBJ1-2	NA	NA	CASSYSSLPGYGYTF	TGTGCCAGCAGTTACTCGAGCCTACCGGGCTATGGCTACACCTTC
TRBV29-1	TRBJ2-1	NA	NA	CSVANNEQFF	TGCAGCGTTGCCAACAATGAGCAGTTCTTC
TRBV5-5	TRBJ2-7	NA	NA	CASSLGARGNYEQYF	TGTGCCAGCAGCTTGGGGGCTAGGGGGAACTACGAGCAGTACTTC
TRBV11-3	TRBJ1-1	TRBD1	once	CASSRTGSGEAFF	TGTGCCAGCAGCCGGACAGGGTCTGGTGAAGCTTTCTTT
TRBV28	TRBJ1-3	TRBD1	NA	CASGTGVISGNTIYF	TGTGCCAGCGGGACAGGGGTCATCTCTGGAAACACCATATATTTT
TRBV11-2	TRBJ2-7	TRBD1	NA	CASSLVGDRLGREQYF	TGTGCCAGCAGCCTGGTAGGGGACAGGCTGGGAAGGGAGCAGTACTTC
TRBV5-5	TRBJ1-2	NA	NA	CASSLRTVSSGYGYTF	TGTGCCAGCAGCTTGCGGACAGTATCCTCGGGCTATGGCTACACCTTC
TRBV5-1	TRBJ1-2	TRBD1	NA	CASSFGPGQGARGYTF	TGCGCCAGCAGCTTTGGGCCCGGGCAGGGGGCGCGTGGCTACACCTTC
TRBV11-2	TRBJ2-4	TRBD1	NA	CASSLDRDRGLTF	TGTGCCAGCAGCTTAGATCGGGACAGGGGATTGACCTTC
TRBV6-1	TRBJ2-7	TRBD2	NA	CASSEVSLAWEQYF	TGTGCCAGCAGTGAAGTTTCACTAGCGTGGGAGCAGTACTTC
TRBV7-9	TRBJ1-4	NA	NA	CASSREGATNEKLFF	TGTGCCAGCAGCCGTGAGGGCGCAACTAATGAAAAACTGTTTTTT
TRBV19	TRBJ1-5	NA	few	CASSPRAGAYSNQPQHF	TGTGCCAGTAGTCCTCGGGCGGGAGCCTATAGCAATCAGCCCCAGCATTTT
TRBV2	TRBJ1-1	NA	NA	CASSVRGRNTEAFF	TGTGCCAGCAGTGTACGCGGAAGGAACACTGAAGCTTTCTTT
TRBV30	TRBJ1-4	NA	few	CAWKTGYNEKLFF	TGTGCCTGGAAAACGGGTTATAATGAAAAACTGTTTTTT
TRBV12-3/TRBV12-4	TRBJ1-2	TRBD1	NA	CASSQTTGHGYTF	TGTGCCAGCAGCCAAACGACAGGGCATGGCTACACCTTC
TRBV6-5	TRBJ1-4	TRBD1	NA	CASSDRGTNEKLFF	TGTGCCAGCAGCGACAGGGGAACTAATGAAAAACTGTTTTTT